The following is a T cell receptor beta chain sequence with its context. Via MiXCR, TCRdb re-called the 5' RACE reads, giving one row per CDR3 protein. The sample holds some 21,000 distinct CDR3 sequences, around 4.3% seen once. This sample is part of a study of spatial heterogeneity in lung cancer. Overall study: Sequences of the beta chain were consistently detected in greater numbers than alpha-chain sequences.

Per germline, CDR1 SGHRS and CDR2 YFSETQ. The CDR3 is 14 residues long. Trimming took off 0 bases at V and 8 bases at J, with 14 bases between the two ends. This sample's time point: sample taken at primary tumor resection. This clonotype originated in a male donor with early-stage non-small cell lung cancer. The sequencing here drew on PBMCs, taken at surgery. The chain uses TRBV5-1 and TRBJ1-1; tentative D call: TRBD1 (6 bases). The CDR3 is CASSLVLGGAEAFF. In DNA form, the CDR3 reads TGCGCCAGCAGCTTGGTTCTCGGGGGGGCCGAAGCTTTCTTT.